This T cell receptor beta chain was sequenced during a study of blood T cell repertoires in COVID-19. In the study overall: Material from acute and convalescent COVID-19 was sourced from the United States, Italy and Spain. The cDNA or gDNA used as material had been derived from T cells, B-cell-depleted T cells, or PBMCs.

Original handling: Reference gene primer amplification yielded estimated nucleated cell counts. Assay used: immunoSEQ multiplex PCR; TCRdb lists only in-frame clones, some missing. The DNA was the basis for D and trimming; V, J and clone size are from that table. The table includes just under 350,000 clones, over 70% detected once. Sequenced input: peripheral blood. This clonotype was obtained from a woman between 50 and 59 years old with COVID-19, enrolled during active disease.

In DNA, the CDR3 is TGTGCCAGCAGAGTCTCCGTTAGCTCCTACAATGAGCAGTTCTTC. This translates into CASRVSVSSYNEQFF. This chain connects TRBV27 to TRBJ2-1, with D hard to call. From germline, CDR1 is MNHEY and CDR2 SMNVEV (reference sequence). CDR3 size: 15 residues. V lost 6 bases, J lost 0 bases, and 12 bases lay in between.